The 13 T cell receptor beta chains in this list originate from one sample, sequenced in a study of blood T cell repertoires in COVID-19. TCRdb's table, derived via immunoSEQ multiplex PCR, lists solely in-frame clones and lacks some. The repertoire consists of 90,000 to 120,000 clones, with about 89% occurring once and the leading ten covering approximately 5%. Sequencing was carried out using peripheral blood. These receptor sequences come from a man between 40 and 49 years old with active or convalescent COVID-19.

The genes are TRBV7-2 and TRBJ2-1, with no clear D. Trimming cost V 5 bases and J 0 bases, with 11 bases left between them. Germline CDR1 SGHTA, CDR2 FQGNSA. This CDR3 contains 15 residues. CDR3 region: CASSRREFSYNEQFF. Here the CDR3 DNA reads TGTGCCAGCAGCCGTAGAGAATTCTCCTACAATGAGCAGTTCTTC. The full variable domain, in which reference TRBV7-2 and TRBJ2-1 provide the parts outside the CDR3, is GAGVSQSPSNKVTEKGKDVELRCDPISGHTALYWYRQSLGQGLEFLIYFQGNSAPDKSGLPSDRFSAERTGGSVSTLTIQRTQQEDSAVYLCASSRREFSYNEQFFGPGTRLTVL.

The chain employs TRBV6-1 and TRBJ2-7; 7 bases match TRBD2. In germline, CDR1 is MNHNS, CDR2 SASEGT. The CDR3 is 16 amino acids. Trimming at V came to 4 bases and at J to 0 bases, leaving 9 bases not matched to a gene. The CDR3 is CASSAPGLLASYEQYF. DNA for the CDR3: TGTGCCAGCAGTGCACCGGGACTACTGGCCTCCTACGAGCAGTACTTC.

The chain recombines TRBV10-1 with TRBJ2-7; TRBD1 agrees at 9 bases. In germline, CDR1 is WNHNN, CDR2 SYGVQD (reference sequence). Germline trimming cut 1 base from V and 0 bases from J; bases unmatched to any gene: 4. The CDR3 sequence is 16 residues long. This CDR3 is CASSEFGQGLSYEQYF. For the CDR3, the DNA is TGCGCCAGCAGTGAGTTTGGACAGGGGCTCTCCTACGAGCAGTACTTC.

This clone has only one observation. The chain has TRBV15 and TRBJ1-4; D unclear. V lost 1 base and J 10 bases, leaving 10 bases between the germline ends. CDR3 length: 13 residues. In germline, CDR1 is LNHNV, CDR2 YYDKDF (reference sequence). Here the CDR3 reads CATSRVGLGKLFF. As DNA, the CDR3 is TGTGCCACCAGCAGAGTTGGGCTGGGAAAACTGTTTTTT.

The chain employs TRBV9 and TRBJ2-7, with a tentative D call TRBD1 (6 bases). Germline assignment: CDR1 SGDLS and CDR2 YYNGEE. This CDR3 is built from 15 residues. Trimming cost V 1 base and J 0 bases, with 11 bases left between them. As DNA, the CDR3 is TGTGCCAGCAGCGTATCCGGGACAAGCTCCTACGAGCAGTACTTC. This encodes CASSVSGTSSYEQYF.

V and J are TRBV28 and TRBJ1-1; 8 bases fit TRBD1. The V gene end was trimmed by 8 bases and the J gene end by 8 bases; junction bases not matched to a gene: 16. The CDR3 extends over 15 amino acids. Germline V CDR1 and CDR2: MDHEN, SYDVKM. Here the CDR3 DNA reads TGTGCCAGCCAGGGGGCGAGTACGGTTGAAACCGAAGCTTTCTTT. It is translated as CASQGASTVETEAFF.

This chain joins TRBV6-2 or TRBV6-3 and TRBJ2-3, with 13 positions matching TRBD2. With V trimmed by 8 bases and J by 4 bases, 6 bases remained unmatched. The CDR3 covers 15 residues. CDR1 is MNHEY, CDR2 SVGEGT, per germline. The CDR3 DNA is TGTGCCAGCCGCCCCGGGACTAGCGGGGCAGATACGCAGTATTTT. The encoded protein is CASRPGTSGADTQYF.

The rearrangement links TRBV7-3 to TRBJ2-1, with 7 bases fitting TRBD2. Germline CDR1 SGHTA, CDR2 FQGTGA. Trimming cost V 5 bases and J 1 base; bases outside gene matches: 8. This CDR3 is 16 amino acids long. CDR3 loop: CASSPTLADSYNEQFF. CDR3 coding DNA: TGTGCCAGCAGCCCGACCCTAGCGGATTCCTACAATGAGCAGTTCTTC.

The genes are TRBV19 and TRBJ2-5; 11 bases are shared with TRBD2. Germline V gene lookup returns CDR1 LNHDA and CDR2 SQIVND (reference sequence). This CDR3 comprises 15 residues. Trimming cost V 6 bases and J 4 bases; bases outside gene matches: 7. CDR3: CASRGLAGGRETQYF. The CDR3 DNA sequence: TGTGCCAGTAGAGGTCTAGCGGGAGGTAGAGAGACCCAGTACTTC.

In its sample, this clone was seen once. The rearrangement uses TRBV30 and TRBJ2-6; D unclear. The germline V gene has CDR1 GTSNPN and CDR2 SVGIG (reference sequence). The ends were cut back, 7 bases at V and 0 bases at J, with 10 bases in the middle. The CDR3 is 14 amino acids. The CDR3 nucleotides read TGTGCCTCATCCGGTACCTCTGGGGCCAACGTCCTGACTTTC. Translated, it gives CASSGTSGANVLTF.

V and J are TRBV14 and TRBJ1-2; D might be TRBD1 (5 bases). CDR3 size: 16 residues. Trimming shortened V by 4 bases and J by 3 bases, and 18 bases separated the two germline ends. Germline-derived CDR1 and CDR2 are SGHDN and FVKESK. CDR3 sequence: CASSLRGPPSDYGYTF. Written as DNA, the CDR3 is TGTGCCAGCAGCCTGCGGGGACCCCCCTCGGACTATGGCTACACCTTC. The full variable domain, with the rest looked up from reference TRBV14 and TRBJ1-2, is EAGVTQFPSHSVIEKGQTVTLRCDPISGHDNLYWYRRVMGKEIKFLLHFVKESKQDESGMPNNRFLAERTGGTYSTLKVQPAELEDSGVYFCASSLRGPPSDYGYTFGSGTRLTVV.

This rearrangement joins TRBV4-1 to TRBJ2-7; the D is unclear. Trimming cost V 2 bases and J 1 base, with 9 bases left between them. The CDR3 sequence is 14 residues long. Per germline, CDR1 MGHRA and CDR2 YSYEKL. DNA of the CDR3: TGCGCCAGCAGCCAACTACTACTTTCCTACGAGCAGTACTTC. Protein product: CASSQLLLSYEQYF.

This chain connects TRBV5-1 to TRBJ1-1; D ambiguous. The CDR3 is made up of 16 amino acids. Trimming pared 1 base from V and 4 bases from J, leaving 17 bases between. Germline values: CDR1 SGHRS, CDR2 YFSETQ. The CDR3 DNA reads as TGCGCCAGCAGCTTGACGATAGGCGTTGGAGGCACTGAAGCTTTCTTT. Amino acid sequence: CASSLTIGVGGTEAFF.